Listed here is a single TCR beta chain. This receptor's antigen is unknown. No clone much larger than this one lies a single base away; base qualities are absent. This sample is drawn from a study of cytomegalovirus exposure and HLA in healthy donors (dated by TCRdb to the late 2010s). About the investigation overall: The 666 repertoires of the first cohort and the roughly 110 validation repertoires were produced on the same platform, according to a later analysis. The study aimed to test whether cataloging public T cell receptors could reveal signatures of past pathogen exposure. In addition to the first cohort of around 670 subjects, a separate validation cohort of around 110 different subjects was used. To predict cytomegalovirus infection status, the study combined high-throughput TCR immunosequencing, statistical association of individual TCRs with disease status, and machine learning. Here is what the overall study found, with its caveats: Across donors, most TCR sequences were observed very rarely, whereas some public TCRs were present in many individuals. Of the cluster scores, around 95% were above 0 in a later analysis, which found that TCRs clustered in the first cohort also tended to co-occur in the 130 or so validation repertoires. It was suggested by the authors that the approach could potentially be generalized to other disease states and immunological phenotypes. In vitro tests confirmed that a few of the cytomegalovirus-associated TCR beta chains recognize cytomegalovirus antigens. In both the original and validation cohorts, the classifier was reported to diagnose cytomegalovirus status with high specificity and sensitivity. A later analysis lacked HLA typing for the validation cohort, so it scored co-occurrence in that cohort across all 110 or so repertoires. The study listed approximately 150 TCR beta chains as associated with cytomegalovirus.

To prepare the library, the immunoSEQ multiplex PCR assay was applied. Under the source paper's analysis protocol: A statistical classification framework was developed to diagnose cytomegalovirus status using the catalog of TCR beta chain sequences. This is the immuneACCESS table as TCRdb keeps it, with only in-frame sequences that have V and J called. A part of the clones is gone; compared with another copy, unresolved V genes explain less than half, and the rest is unexplained. V, J and clone size derive from that table, while D and trimming were established from the DNA sequence. The sample data list roughly 270,000 clones, and around nine tenths of these were observed just once. Of the sample, about 0.86% falls within the top ten clones. Looking up the germline V gene (reference sequence) yields CDR1 SEHNR and CDR2 FQNEAQ. Spanning cysteine to phenylalanine, the CDR3 consists of 14 amino acids. The kept DNA is CDR3 alone, 42 bases in frame from the first base. Unmatched junction bases come to 6, with V trimmed by 6 bases and J by 5 bases.

The donors were included in the validation cohort of 130 or so subjects, a group kept apart from the approximately 700-subject first cohort. The sequence derives from a young woman in good health and CMV-seronegative. The chain uses TRBV7-9 and TRBJ1-4, with 7 central nucleotides matching TRBD1. The specimen was PBMCs. Read as DNA, the sequence is TGTGCCAGCAGACCTGGACAGGCAAATGAAAAACTGTTTTTT. Translated, it gives CASRPGQANEKLFF. The variable domain in full, with residues beyond the CDR3 obtained from the reference TRBV7-9 and TRBJ1-4 genes, is DTGVSQNPRHKITKRGQNVTFRCDPISEHNRLYWYRQTLGQGPEFLTYFQNEAQLEKSRLLSDRFSAERPKGSFSTLEIQRTEQGDSAMYLCASRPGQANEKLFFGSGTQLSVL.